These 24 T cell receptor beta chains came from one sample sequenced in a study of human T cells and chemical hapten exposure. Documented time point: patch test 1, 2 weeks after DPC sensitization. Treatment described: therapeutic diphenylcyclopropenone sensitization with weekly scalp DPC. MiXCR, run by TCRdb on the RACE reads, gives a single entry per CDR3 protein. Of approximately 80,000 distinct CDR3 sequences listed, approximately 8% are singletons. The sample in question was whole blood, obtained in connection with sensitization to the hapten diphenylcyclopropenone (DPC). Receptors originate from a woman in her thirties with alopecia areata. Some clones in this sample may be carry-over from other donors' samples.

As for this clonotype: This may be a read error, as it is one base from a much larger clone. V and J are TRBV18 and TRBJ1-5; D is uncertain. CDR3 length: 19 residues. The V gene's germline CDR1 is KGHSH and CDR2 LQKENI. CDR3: CASSPAWQSATVMNQTQHF. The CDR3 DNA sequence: TGTGCCAGCTCACCAGCATGGCAGTCAGCTACTGTTATGAATCAGACCCAGCATTTT.

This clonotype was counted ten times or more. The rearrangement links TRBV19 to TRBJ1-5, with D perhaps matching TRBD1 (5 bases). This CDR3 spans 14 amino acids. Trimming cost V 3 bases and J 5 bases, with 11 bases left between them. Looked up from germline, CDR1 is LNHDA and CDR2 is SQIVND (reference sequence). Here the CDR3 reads CASSILGEDQPQHF. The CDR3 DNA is TGTGCCAGTAGTATTTTGGGGGAAGATCAGCCCCAGCATTTT.

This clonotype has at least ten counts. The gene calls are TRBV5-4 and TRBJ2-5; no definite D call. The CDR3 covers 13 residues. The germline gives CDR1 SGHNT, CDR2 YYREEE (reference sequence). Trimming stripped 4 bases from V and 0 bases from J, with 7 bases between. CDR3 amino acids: CASSAGHQETQYF. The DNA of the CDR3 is TGTGCCAGCAGCGCCGGGCACCAAGAGACCCAGTACTTC.

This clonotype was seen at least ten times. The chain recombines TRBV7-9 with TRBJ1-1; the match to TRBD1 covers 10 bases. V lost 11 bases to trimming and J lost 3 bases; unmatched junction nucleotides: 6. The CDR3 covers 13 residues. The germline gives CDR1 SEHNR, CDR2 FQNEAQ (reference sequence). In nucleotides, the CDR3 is TGTGCCTCTCGACAGGGGGCCGACACTGAAGCTTTCTTT. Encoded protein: CASRQGADTEAFF.

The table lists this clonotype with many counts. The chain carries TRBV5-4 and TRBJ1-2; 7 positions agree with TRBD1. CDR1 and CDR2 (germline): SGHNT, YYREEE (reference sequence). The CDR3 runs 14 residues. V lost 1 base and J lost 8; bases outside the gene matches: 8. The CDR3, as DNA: TGTGCCAGCAGCTTGTTCGGACAGGTTGGGGGCTACACCTTC. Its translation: CASSLFGQVGGYTF.

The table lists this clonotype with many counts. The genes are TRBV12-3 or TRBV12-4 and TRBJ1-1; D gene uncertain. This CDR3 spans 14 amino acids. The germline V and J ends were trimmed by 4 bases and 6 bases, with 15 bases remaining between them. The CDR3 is CASSSREGHPEAFF. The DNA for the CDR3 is TGTGCCAGCAGTTCCCGGGAAGGGCACCCTGAAGCTTTCTTT.

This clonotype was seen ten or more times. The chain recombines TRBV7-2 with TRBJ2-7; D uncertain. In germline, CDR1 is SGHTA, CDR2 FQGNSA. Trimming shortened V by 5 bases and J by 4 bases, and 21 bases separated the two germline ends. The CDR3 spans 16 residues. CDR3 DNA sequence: TGTGCCAGCAGCCCCCATACCGAACCGCCCATTTACGAGCAGTACTTC. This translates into CASSPHTEPPIYEQYF. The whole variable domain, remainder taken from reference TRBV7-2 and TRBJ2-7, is GAGVSQSPSNKVTEKGKDVELRCDPISGHTALYWYRQSLGQGLEFLIYFQGNSAPDKSGLPSDRFSAERTGGSVSTLTIQRTQQEDSAVYLCASSPHTEPPIYEQYFGPGTRLTVT.

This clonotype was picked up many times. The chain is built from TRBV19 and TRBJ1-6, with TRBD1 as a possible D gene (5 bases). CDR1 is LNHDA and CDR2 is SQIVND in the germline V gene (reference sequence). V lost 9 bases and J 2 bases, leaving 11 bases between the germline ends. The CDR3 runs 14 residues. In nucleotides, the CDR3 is TGTGCCAGCAAGCAGACAGCCTATAATTCACCCCTCCACTTT. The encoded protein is CASKQTAYNSPLHF. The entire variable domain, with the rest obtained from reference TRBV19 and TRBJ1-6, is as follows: DGGITQSPKYLFRKEGQNVTLSCEQNLNHDAMYWYRQDPGQGLRLIYYSQIVNDFQKGDIAEGYSVSREKKESFPLTVTSAQKNPTAFYLCASKQTAYNSPLHFGNGTRLTVT.

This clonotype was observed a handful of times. In DNA form, the CDR3 reads TGTGCCAGCAGCCAACCACAGGGGGCTTACACTGAAGCTTTCTTT. It specifies CASSQPQGAYTEAFF. The chain recombines TRBV13 with TRBJ1-1; 9 nucleotides align to TRBD1. This CDR3 has 15 amino acids. J gave up 3 bases and V 5 bases, and 7 bases lay outside the gene matches. The germline V gene encodes CDR1 PRHDT and CDR2 FYEKMQ (reference sequence).

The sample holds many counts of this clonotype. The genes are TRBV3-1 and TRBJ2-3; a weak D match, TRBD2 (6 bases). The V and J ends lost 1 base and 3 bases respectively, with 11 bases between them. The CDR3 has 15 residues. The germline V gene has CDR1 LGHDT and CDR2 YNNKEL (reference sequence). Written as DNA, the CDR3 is TGTGCCAGCAGCCAAGTGGGGCGGGAAACAGATACGCAGTATTTT. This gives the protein CASSQVGRETDTQYF.

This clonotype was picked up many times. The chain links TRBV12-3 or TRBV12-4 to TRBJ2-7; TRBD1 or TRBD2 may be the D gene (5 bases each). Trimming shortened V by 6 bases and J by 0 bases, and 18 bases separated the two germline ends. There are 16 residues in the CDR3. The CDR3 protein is CASRLEGAGSSYEQYF. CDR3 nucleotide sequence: TGTGCCAGCAGACTAGAAGGGGCAGGGAGCTCCTACGAGCAGTACTTC.

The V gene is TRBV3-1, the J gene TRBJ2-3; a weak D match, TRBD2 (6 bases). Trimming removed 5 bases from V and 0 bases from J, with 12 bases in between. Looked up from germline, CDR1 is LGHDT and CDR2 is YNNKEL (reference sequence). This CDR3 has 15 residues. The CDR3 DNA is TGTGCCAGCAGCACCCGTAGCGGAAGCACAGATACGCAGTATTTT. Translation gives CASSTRSGSTDTQYF.

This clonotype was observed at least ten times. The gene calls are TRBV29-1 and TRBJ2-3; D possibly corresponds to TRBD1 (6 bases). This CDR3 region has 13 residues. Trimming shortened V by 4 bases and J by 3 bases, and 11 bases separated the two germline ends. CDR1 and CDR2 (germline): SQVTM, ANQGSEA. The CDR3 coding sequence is TGCAGCGTTGGTGTCAGGGGAACAGATACGCAGTATTTT. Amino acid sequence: CSVGVRGTDTQYF.

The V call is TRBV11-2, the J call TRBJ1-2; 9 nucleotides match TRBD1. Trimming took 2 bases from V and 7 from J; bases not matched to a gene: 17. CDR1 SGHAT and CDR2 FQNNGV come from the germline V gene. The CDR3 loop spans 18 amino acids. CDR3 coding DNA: TGTGCCAGCAGCTTAACACCCTCCTCACAGGGGGCGAGGGGTGGCTACACCTTC. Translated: CASSLTPSSQGARGGYTF.

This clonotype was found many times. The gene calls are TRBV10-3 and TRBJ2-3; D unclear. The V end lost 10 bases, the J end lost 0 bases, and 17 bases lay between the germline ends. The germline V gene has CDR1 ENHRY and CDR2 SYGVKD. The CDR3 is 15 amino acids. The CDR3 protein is CANRASGISTDTQYF. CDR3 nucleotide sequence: TGTGCCAACCGGGCAAGTGGGATAAGCACAGATACGCAGTATTTT.

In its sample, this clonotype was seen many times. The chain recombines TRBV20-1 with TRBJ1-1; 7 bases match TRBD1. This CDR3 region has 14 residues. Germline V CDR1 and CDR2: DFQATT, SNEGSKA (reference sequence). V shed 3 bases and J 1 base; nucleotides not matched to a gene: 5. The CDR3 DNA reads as TGCAGTGCTAGTTCCGGGACAGCGAACACTGAAGCTTTCTTT. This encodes CSASSGTANTEAFF.

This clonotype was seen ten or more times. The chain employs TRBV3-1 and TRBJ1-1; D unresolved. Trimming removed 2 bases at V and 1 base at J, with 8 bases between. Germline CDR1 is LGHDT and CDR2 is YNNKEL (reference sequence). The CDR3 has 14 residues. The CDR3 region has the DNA TGTGCCAGCAGCCAAAGTGAGGGGAACACTGAAGCTTTCTTT. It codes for CASSQSEGNTEAFF. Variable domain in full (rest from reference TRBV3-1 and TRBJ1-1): DTAVSQTPKYLVTQMGNDKSIKCEQNLGHDTMYWYKQDSKKFLKIMFSYNNKELIINETVPNRFSPKSPDKAHLNLHINSLELGDSAVYFCASSQSEGNTEAFFGQGTRLTVV.

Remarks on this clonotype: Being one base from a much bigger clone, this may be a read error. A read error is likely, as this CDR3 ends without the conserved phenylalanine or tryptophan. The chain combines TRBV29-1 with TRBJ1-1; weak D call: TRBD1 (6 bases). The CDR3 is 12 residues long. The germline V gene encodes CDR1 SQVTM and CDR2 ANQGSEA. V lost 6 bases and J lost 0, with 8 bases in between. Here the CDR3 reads CSVDSLNTEAFL. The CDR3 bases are TGCAGCGTGGACAGCTTGAACACTGAAGCTTTCTTG.

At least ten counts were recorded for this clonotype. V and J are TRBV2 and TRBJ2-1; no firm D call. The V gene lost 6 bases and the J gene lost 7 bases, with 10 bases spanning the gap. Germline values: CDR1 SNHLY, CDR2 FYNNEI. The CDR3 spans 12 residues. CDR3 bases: TGTGCCAGCAGCCAAGGCCTTAATGAGCAGTTCTTC. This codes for CASSQGLNEQFF.

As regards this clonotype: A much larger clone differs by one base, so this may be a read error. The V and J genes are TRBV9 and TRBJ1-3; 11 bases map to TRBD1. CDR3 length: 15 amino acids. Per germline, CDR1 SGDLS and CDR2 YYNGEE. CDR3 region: CASSADRGLGNTICF. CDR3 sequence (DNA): TGTGCCAGCAGCGCGGACAGGGGGCTAGGAAACACCATATGTTTT.

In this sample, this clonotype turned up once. CDR3 protein: CSARDVEFTTYEQYF. DNA for the CDR3: TGCAGTGCTAGAGACGTAGAATTCACTACCTACGAGCAGTACTTC. This sequence joins TRBV20-1 and TRBJ2-7; D unresolved. V dropped 0 bases and J dropped 2 bases, with 14 bases sitting between them. The length of the CDR3 is 15 residues. Germline assignment: CDR1 DFQATT and CDR2 SNEGSKA (reference sequence).

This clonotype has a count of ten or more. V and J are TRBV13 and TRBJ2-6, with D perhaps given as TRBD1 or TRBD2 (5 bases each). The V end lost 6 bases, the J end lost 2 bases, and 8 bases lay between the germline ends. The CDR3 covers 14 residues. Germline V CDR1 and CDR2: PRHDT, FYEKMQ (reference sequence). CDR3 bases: TGTGCCAGCAGGCGAGGGGCTGGGGCCAACGTCCTGACTTTC. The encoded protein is CASRRGAGANVLTF.

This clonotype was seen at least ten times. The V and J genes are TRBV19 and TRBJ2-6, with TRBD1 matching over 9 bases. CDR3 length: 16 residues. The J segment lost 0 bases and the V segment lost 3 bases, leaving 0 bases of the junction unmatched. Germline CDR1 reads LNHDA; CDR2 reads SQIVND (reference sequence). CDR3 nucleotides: TGTGCCAGTAGTATGACAGGGGGCTCTGGGGCCAACGTCCTGACTTTC. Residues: CASSMTGGSGANVLTF.

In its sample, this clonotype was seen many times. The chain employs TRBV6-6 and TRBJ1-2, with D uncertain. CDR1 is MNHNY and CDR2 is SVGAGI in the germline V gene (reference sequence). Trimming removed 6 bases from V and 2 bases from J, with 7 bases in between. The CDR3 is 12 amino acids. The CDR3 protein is CASSGMNYGYTF. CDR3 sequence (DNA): TGTGCCAGCAGCGGTATGAACTATGGCTACACCTTC.